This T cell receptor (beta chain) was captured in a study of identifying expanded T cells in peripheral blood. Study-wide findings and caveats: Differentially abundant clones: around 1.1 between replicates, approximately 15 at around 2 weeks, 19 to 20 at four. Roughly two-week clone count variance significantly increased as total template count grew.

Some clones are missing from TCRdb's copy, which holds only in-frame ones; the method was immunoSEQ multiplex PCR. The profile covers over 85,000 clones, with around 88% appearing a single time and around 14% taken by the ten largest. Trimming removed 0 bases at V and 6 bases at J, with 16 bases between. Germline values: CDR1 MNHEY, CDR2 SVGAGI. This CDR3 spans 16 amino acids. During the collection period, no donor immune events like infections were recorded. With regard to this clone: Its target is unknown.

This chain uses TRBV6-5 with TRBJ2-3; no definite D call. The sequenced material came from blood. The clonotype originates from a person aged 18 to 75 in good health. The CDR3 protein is CASSYSSHQARDTQYF. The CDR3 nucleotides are TGTGCCAGCAGTTACTCGTCTCACCAGGCCCGGGATACGCAGTATTTT.